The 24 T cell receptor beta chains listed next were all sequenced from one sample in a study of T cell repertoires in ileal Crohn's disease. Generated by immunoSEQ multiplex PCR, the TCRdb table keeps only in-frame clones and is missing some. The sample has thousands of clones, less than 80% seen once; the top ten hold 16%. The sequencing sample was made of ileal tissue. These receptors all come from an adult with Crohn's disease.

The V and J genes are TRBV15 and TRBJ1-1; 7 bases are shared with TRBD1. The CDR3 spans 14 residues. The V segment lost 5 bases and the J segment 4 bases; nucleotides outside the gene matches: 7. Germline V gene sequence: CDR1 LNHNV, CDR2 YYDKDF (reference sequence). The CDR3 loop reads CATSSPTGTTEAFF. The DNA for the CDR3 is TGTGCCACCAGCTCCCCGACAGGGACCACTGAAGCTTTCTTT.

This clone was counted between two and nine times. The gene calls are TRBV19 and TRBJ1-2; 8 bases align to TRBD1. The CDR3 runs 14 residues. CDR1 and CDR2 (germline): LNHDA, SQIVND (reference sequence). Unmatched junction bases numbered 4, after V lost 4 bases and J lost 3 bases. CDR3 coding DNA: TGTGCCAGTAGTACTCAGGGGGCCGACTATGGCTACACCTTC. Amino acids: CASSTQGADYGYTF.

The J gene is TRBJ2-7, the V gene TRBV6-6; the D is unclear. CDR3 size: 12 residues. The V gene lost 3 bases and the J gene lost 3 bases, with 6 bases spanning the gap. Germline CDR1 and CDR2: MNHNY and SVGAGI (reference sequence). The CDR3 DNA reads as TGTGCCAGCAGTTATCGAGGCTACGAGCAGTACTTC. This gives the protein CASSYRGYEQYF.

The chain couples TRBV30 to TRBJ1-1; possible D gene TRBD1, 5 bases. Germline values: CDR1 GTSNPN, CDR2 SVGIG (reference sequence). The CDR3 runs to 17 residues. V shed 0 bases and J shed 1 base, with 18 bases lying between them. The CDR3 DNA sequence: TGTGCCTGGAGTGTACGGGGGACGGGGGAAAGGAACACTGAAGCTTTCTTT. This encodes CAWSVRGTGERNTEAFF.

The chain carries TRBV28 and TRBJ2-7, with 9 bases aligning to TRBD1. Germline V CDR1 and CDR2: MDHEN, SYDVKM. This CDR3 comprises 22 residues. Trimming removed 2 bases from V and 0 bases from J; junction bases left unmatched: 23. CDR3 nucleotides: TGTGCCAGCAGTTTAGTACAGGGGGCGAACTTCGACCCGGTCCCTTTCTCCTACGAGCAGTACTTC. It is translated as CASSLVQGANFDPVPFSYEQYF.

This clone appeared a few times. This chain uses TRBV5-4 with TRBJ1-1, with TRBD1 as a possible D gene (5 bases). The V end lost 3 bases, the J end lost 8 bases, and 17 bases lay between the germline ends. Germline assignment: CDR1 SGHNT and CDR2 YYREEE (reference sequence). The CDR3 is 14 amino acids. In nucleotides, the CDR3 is TGTGCCAGCAGCTCGGGGGTCGCCGCGGGGGAAGCTTTCTTT. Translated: CASSSGVAAGEAFF.

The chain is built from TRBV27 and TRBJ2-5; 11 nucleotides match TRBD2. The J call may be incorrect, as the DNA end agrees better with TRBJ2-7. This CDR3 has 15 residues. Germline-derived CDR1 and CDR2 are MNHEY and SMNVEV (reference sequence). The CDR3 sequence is CASSPTSGGTYEQYF. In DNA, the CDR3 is TGTGCCAGCAGTCCTACTAGCGGGGGAACCTACGAGCAGTACTTC.

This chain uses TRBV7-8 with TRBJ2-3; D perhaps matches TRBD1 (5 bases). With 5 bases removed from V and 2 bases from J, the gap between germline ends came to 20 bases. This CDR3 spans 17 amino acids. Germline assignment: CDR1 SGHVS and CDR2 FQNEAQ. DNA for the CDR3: TGTGCCAGCAGCCAAAGGGGCTCCTTAATACCCACAGATACGCAGTATTTT. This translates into CASSQRGSLIPTDTQYF.

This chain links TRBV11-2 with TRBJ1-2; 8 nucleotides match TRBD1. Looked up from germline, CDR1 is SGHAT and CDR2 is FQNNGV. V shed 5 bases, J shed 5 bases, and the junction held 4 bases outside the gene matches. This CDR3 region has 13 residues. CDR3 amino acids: CASSPGQDYGYTF. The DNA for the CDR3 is TGTGCCAGCAGCCCGGGACAGGATTATGGCTACACCTTC.

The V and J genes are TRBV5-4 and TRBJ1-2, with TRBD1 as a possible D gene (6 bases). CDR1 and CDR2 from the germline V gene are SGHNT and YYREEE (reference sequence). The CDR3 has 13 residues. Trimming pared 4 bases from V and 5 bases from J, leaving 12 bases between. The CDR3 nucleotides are TGTGCCAGCAGCCAACAGGGACTATATGGCTACACCTTC. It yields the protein CASSQQGLYGYTF.

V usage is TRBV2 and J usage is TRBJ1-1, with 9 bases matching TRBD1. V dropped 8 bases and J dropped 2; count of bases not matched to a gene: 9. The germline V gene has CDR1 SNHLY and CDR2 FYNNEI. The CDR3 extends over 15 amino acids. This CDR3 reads CASPFRTGVNTEAFF. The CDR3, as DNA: TGTGCCAGCCCATTCCGGACAGGGGTAAACACTGAAGCTTTCTTT.

The CDR3 sequence is CASSRGNQPQHF. Written as DNA, the CDR3 is TGTGCCAGCAGTCGGGGTAATCAGCCCCAGCATTTT. V usage is TRBV2 and J usage is TRBJ1-5; D not resolved. Germline V lookup: CDR1 SNHLY, CDR2 FYNNEI. The V end lost 5 bases, the J end lost 4 bases, and 6 bases lay between the germline ends. This CDR3 has 12 amino acids. The whole variable domain, remainder taken from reference TRBV2 and TRBJ1-5, is EPEVTQTPSHQVTQMGQEVILRCVPISNHLYFYWYRQILGQKVEFLVSFYNNEISEKSEIFDDQFSVERPDGSNFTLKIRSTKLEDSAMYFCASSRGNQPQHFGDGTRLSIL.

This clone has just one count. This CDR3 is CASTEDRANTGELFF. DNA for the CDR3: TGTGCCAGCACTGAGGACAGGGCAAACACCGGGGAGCTGTTTTTT. The chain has TRBV2 and TRBJ2-2; 8 nucleotides match TRBD1. Germline CDR1 SNHLY, CDR2 FYNNEI. The CDR3 is 15 amino acids. V was clipped by 7 bases and J by 2 bases; unmatched bases: 6.

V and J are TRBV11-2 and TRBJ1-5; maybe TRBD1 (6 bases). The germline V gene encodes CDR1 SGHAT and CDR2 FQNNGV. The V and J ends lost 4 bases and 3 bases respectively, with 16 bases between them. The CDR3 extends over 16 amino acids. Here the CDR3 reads CASSSHPQGNNQPQHF. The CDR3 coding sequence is TGTGCCAGCAGCTCACACCCGCAGGGGAACAATCAGCCCCAGCATTTT.

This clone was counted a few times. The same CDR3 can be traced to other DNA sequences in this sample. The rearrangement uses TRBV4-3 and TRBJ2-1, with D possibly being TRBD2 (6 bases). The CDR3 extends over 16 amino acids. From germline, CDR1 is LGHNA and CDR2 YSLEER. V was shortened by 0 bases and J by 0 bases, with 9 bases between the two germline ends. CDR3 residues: CASSQDRDFSYNEQFF. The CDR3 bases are TGCGCCAGCAGCCAAGACCGGGACTTCTCCTACAATGAGCAGTTCTTC.

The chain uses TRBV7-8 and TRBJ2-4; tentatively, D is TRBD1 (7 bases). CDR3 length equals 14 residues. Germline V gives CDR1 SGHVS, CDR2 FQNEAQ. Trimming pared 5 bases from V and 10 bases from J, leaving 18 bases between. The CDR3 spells CASSESGSGGIQYF. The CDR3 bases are TGTGCCAGCAGCGAGAGCGGCTCAGGGGGGATTCAGTACTTC.

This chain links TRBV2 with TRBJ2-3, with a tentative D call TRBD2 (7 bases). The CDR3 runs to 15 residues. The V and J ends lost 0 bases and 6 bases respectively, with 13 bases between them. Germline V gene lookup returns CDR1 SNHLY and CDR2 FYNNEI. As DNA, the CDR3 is TGTGCCAGCAGTGAAGCGGGGGGGGCCTCGGATACGCAGTATTTT. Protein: CASSEAGGASDTQYF.

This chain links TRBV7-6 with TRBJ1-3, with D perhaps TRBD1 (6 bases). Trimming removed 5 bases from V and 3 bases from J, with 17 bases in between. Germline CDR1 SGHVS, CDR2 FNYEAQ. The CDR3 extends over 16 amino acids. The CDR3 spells CASSQSRDNLGNTIYF. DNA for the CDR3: TGTGCCAGCAGCCAGAGCCGGGACAATCTTGGAAACACCATATATTTT. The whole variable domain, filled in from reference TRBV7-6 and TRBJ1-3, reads GAGVSQSPRYKVTKRGQDVALRCDPISGHVSLYWYRQALGQGPEFLTYFNYEAQQDKSGLPNDRFSAERPEGSISTLTIQRTEQRDSAMYRCASSQSRDNLGNTIYFGEGSWLTVV.

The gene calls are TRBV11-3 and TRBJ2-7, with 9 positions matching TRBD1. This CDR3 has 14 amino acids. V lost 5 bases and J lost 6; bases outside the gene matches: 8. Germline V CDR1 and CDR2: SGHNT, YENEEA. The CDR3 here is CASSPRTGDGEQYF. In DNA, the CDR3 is TGTGCCAGCAGCCCCCGGACAGGGGATGGCGAGCAGTACTTC.

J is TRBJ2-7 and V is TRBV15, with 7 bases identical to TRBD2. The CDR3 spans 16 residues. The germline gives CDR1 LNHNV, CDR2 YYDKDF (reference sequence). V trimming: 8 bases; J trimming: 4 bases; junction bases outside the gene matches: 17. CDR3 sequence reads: CATRGPSGIKAYEQYF. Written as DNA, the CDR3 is TGTGCCACCCGGGGACCGAGCGGGATTAAGGCGTACGAGCAGTACTTC.

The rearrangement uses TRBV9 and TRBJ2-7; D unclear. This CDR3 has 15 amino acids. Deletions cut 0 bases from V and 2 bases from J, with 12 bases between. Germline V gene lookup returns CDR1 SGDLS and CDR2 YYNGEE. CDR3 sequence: CASSVAPGLTYEQYF. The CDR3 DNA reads TGTGCCAGCAGCGTAGCTCCAGGATTAACCTACGAGCAGTACTTC.

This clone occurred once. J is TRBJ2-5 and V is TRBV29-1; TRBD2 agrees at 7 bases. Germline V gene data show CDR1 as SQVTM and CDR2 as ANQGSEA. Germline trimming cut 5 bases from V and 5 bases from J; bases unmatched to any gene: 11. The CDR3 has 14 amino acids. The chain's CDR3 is CSVTVGTGGETQYF. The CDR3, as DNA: TGCAGCGTTACCGTGGGGACCGGGGGGGAGACCCAGTACTTC.

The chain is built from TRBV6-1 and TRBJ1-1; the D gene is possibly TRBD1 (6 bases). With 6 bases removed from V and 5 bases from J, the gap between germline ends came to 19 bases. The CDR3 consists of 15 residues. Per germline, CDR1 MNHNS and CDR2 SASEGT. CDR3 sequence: CASRTPGQPVTEAFF. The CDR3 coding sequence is TGTGCCAGCAGGACCCCGGGACAACCGGTGACTGAAGCTTTCTTT.

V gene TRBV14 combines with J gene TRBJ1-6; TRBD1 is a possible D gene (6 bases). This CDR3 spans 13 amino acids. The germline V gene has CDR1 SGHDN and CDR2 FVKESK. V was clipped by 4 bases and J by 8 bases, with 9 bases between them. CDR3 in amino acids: CASSPRTDSPLHF. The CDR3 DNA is TGTGCCAGCAGCCCTAGGACAGATTCACCCCTCCACTTT.